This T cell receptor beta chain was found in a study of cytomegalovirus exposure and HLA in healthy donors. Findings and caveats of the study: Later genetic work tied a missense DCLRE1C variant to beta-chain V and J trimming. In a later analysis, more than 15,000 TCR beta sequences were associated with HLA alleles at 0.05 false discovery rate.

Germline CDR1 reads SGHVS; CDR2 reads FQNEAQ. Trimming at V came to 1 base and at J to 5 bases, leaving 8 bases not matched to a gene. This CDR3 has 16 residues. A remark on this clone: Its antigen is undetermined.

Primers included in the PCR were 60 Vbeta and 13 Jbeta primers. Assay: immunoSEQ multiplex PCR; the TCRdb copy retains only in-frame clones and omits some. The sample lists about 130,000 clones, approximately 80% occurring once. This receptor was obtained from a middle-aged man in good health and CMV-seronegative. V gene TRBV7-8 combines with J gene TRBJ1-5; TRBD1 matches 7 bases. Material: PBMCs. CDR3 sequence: CASSLVGRGAYQPQHF. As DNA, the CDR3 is TGTGCCAGCAGCTTAGTAGGCAGGGGGGCTTATCAGCCCCAGCATTTT. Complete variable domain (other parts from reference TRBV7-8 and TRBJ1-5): GAGVSQSPRYKVAKRGQDVALRCDPISGHVSLFWYQQALGQGPEFLTYFQNEAQLDKSGLPSDRFFAERPEGSVSTLKIQRTQQEDSAVYLCASSLVGRGAYQPQHFGDGTRLSIL.